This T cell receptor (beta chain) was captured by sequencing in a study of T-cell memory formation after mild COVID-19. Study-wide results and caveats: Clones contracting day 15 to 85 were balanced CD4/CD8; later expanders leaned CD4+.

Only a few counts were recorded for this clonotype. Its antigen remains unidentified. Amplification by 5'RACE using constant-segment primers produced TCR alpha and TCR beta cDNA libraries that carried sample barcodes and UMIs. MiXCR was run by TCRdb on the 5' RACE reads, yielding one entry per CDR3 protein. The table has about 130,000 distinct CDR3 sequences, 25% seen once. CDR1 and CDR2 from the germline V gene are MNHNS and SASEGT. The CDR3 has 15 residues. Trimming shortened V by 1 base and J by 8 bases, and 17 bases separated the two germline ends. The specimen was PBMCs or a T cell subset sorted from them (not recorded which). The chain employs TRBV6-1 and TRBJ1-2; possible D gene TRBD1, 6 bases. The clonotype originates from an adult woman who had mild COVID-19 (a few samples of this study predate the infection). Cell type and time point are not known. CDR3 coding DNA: TGTGCCAGCAGTGAAGACAGGGACTCCTCCCGCGGCTACACCTTC. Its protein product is CASSEDRDSSRGYTF.